A selection of T cell receptor beta chains follows, all from one sample in a study of cytomegalovirus exposure and HLA in healthy donors. Using immunoSEQ multiplex PCR, the repertoire was profiled, and TCRdb retains in-frame clones only, with some absent. The sample has 100,000 to 150,000 clones; 70% to 85% are singletons. Sample: PBMCs. The receptor set was obtained from a boy aged 5-17 years in good health and CMV-seronegative. CDR3s include the opening cysteine and the closing phenylalanine or tryptophan. Each record gives: CDR3 protein, CDR3 DNA, clone size, J gene, D gene, V gene. The D gene is left open where the match is weak. For some rows the clone size is stated as once, few or many, or as a class when expanded; others skip it.

CDR3: CASSLGTGNTEAFF
DNA: TGTGCCAGCAGTTTGGGGACAGGGAACACTGAAGCTTTCTTT
size: NA
J: TRBJ1-1
D: TRBD1
V: TRBV27

CDR3: CASSGGAKNYGYTF
DNA: TGTGCCAGCAGCGGCGGGGCCAAAAACTATGGCTACACCTTC
size: once
J: TRBJ1-2
D: NA
V: TRBV9

CDR3: CAWSAGGKQYF
DNA: TGTGCCTGGAGCGCCGGGGGAAAGCAGTACTTC
size: NA
J: TRBJ2-7
D: NA
V: TRBV30

CDR3: CASSPFGERDYGYTF
DNA: TGTGCCAGCTCACCCTTTGGAGAGAGAGATTATGGCTACACCTTC
size: NA
J: TRBJ1-2
D: NA
V: TRBV18

CDR3: CASSSTSGSPDTQYF
DNA: TGTGCCAGCAGCTCAACTAGCGGGAGCCCAGATACGCAGTATTTT
size: NA
J: TRBJ2-3
D: TRBD2
V: TRBV7-2

CDR3: CASSSAGQGDYEQYF
DNA: TGTGCCAGCAGTTCCGCGGGACAGGGTGACTACGAGCAGTACTTC
size: NA
J: TRBJ2-7
D: TRBD1
V: TRBV2

CDR3: CASSSDRGWQPQHF
DNA: TGTGCCAGCAGTTCGGACAGGGGATGGCAGCCCCAGCATTTT
size: once
J: TRBJ1-5
D: TRBD1
V: TRBV6-1

CDR3: CSVSIETANQPQHF
DNA: TGCAGCGTTTCGATCGAGACAGCTAATCAGCCCCAGCATTTT
size: NA
J: TRBJ1-5
D: NA
V: TRBV29-1

CDR3: CASGAANYGYTF
DNA: TGTGCTTCAGGGGCAGCTAACTATGGCTACACCTTC
size: NA
J: TRBJ1-2
D: NA
V: TRBV7-9

CDR3: CASSFGTSGRAETQYF
DNA: TGTGCCAGCAGCTTCGGGACTAGCGGGAGGGCGGAGACCCAGTACTTC
size: few
J: TRBJ2-5
D: TRBD2
V: TRBV13

CDR3: CAWTGDSPWETQYF
DNA: TGTGCCTGGACAGGGGACAGCCCCTGGGAGACCCAGTACTTC
size: once
J: TRBJ2-5
D: TRBD1
V: TRBV30

CDR3: CASSPGGGGTGELFF
DNA: TGTGCCAGCAGCCCCGGGGGAGGGGGCACCGGGGAGCTGTTTTTT
size: NA
J: TRBJ2-2
D: NA
V: TRBV4-2

CDR3: CASEGGGSNEQFF
DNA: TGTGCCAGTGAAGGGGGAGGGAGCAATGAGCAGTTCTTC
size: NA
J: TRBJ2-1
D: NA
V: TRBV25-1

CDR3: CASTKGQKNTEAFF
DNA: TGTGCCTCCACCAAGGGACAGAAGAACACTGAAGCTTTCTTT
size: NA
J: TRBJ1-1
D: TRBD1
V: TRBV30

CDR3: CASSQGADSYNEQFF
DNA: TGCGCCAGCAGCCAAGGAGCGGACTCCTACAATGAGCAGTTCTTC
size: NA
J: TRBJ2-1
D: NA
V: TRBV4-1

CDR3: CASSPWGGREQFF
DNA: TGTGCCAGCAGTCCCTGGGGCGGGAGGGAGCAGTTCTTC
size: NA
J: TRBJ2-1
D: TRBD2
V: TRBV2

CDR3: CASQEAFGYGYTF
DNA: TGTGCCAGCCAGGAGGCCTTTGGGTATGGCTACACCTTC
size: once
J: TRBJ1-2
D: NA
V: TRBV6-5

CDR3: CASSPRVTSGAEVGEQFF
DNA: TGTGCCAGCAGTCCAAGGGTGACTAGCGGAGCCGAAGTGGGGGAGCAGTTCTTC
size: NA
J: TRBJ2-1
D: TRBD2
V: TRBV7-9

CDR3: CASSDLSRNEKLFF
DNA: TGTGCCAGCAGTGATTTAAGCAGGAATGAAAAACTGTTTTTT
size: NA
J: TRBJ1-4
D: NA
V: TRBV2

CDR3: CASSPGYGLAGGDEQFF
DNA: TGTGCCAGCAGCCCGGGCTACGGACTAGCGGGAGGAGATGAGCAGTTCTTC
size: NA
J: TRBJ2-1
D: TRBD2
V: TRBV7-3

CDR3: CAWSRRGDTQYF
DNA: TGTGCCTGGAGTCGCAGGGGTGATACGCAGTATTTT
size: NA
J: TRBJ2-3
D: NA
V: TRBV30

CDR3: CAWSPGTVIMNTEAFF
DNA: TGTGCCTGGAGTCCAGGGACAGTTATCATGAACACTGAAGCTTTCTTT
size: NA
J: TRBJ1-1
D: TRBD1
V: TRBV30

CDR3: CASSQGQGSYEQYF
DNA: TGCGCCAGCAGCCAGGGACAGGGCTCCTACGAGCAGTACTTC
size: NA
J: TRBJ2-7
D: TRBD1
V: TRBV4-1

CDR3: CSGQLQGVEAFF
DNA: TGCAGCGGCCAATTGCAGGGGGTTGAAGCTTTCTTT
size: NA
J: TRBJ1-1
D: TRBD1
V: TRBV29-1

CDR3: CASSARQGQETQYF
DNA: TGTGCCAGCTCGGCCAGACAGGGCCAAGAGACCCAGTACTTC
size: NA
J: TRBJ2-5
D: TRBD1
V: TRBV18

CDR3: CAISDRKETQYF
DNA: TGTGCCATCAGTGACAGAAAAGAGACCCAGTACTTC
size: NA
J: TRBJ2-5
D: NA
V: TRBV10-3

CDR3: CASSYTASSGNTIYF
DNA: TGTGCCAGCAGTTATACAGCAAGCTCTGGAAACACCATATATTTT
size: NA
J: TRBJ1-3
D: NA
V: TRBV6-5

CDR3: CASSSTSGAYGYTF
DNA: TGTGCCAGCAGTTCCACCTCGGGAGCTTATGGCTACACCTTC
size: NA
J: TRBJ1-2
D: NA
V: TRBV6-5

CDR3: CASRTEGPQHF
DNA: TGTGCCAGCAGGACCGAGGGGCCCCAGCATTTT
size: NA
J: TRBJ1-5
D: NA
V: TRBV2

CDR3: CASSTRDTNTEAFF
DNA: TGTGCCAGCAGTACTCGGGATACTAACACTGAAGCTTTCTTT
size: NA
J: TRBJ1-1
D: NA
V: TRBV27

CDR3: CASSPGSENHGYTF
DNA: TGTGCCAGCAGTCCAGGATCTGAGAACCATGGCTACACCTTC
size: NA
J: TRBJ1-2
D: NA
V: TRBV7-8

CDR3: CASSTVMNTEAFF
DNA: TGTGCCAGCAGTACTGTCATGAACACTGAAGCTTTCTTT
size: once
J: TRBJ1-1
D: NA
V: TRBV28